This T cell receptor beta chain stems from a study of cytomegalovirus exposure and HLA in healthy donors. The CDR3 extends over 13 amino acids. The germline V and J ends were trimmed by 4 bases and 7 bases, with 15 bases remaining between them. Germline lookup yields CDR1 SGHRS and CDR2 YFSETQ. Measured with immunoSEQ multiplex PCR; TCRdb has only the in-frame clones, and not every one. This table holds 150,000 to 200,000 clones, approximately 89% found once. The sample was PBMCs. The V gene is TRBV5-1, the J gene TRBJ2-7; maybe TRBD2 (5 bases). The TCR comes from a woman under 30 in good health and CMV-seropositive. The DNA of the CDR3 is TGCGCCAGCAGCCTCCTCGACTGGGAGGAGCAGTACTTC. The encoded protein is CASSLLDWEEQYF.